This TCR beta chain was retrieved from a study of cytomegalovirus exposure and HLA in healthy donors. On the study more broadly: From about 179 million T cells, an earlier analysis saw approximately 110 million unique TCR beta sequences.

Both 60 Vbeta primers and 13 Jbeta primers went into the PCR. Method: immunoSEQ multiplex PCR; TCRdb's copy keeps in-frame clones and lacks some. The sample records 120,000 or so clones, roughly 77% being singletons. Germline CDR1 and CDR2: SGDLS and YYNGEE. This CDR3 is 15 amino acids long. V lost 0 bases and J lost 4, with 10 bases in between. Sequencing used PBMCs. The chain uses TRBV9 and TRBJ2-2; D ambiguous. The receptor's source is a young man in good health and CMV-seronegative. CDR3 residues: CASSVESTATGELFF. The CDR3 DNA sequence: TGTGCCAGCAGCGTAGAATCCACAGCCACCGGGGAGCTGTTTTTT.